This T cell receptor (beta chain) emerged from a study of cytomegalovirus exposure and HLA in healthy donors. For the study at large: Ancestry clustering placed around 81% of a few hundred genotyped donors in the Caucasian-associated cluster.

Primers: 60 Vbeta forward and 13 Jbeta reverse. Per the authors' pipeline: About 11 million of tens of millions of unique TCR beta chains were shared, per a later count. Clones were sequenced by immunoSEQ multiplex PCR, and TCRdb holds only the in-frame ones, with some missing. D and trimming were read from the DNA, whereas the V and J calls and clone size are those reported in that table. The data contain over 250,000 clones, roughly 90% of them singletons. The donors were healthy bone marrow donors. The germline V gene has CDR1 KGHSH and CDR2 LQKENI. Trimming left V 3 bases short and J 3 bases short, with 9 bases between. CDR3 length: 13 amino acids.

V and J are TRBV18 and TRBJ2-7, with D uncertain. The TCR originated in a man aged 35-49 years in good health and CMV-seropositive. Material: PBMCs. The CDR3 bases are TGTGCCAGCTCACCGGCTGTCAGCTACGAGCAGTACTTC. Residues: CASSPAVSYEQYF.